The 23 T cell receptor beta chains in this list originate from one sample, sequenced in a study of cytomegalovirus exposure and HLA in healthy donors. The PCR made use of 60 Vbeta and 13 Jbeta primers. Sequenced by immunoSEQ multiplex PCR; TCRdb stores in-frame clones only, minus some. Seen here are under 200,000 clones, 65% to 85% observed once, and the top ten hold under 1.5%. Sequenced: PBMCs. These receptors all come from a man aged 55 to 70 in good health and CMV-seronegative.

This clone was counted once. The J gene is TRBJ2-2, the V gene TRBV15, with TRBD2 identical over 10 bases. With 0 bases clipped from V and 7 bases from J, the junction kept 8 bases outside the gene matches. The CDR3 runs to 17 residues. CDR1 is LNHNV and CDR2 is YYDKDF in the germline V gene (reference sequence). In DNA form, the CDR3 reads TGTGCCACCAGCAGAGATGGAAGCGGGAGGGCCTTCGGGGAGCTGTTTTTT. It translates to CATSRDGSGRAFGELFF.

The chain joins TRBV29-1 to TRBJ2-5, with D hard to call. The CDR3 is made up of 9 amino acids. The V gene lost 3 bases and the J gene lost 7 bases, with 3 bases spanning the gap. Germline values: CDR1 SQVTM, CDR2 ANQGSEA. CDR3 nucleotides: TGCAGCGTTGACGGGACCCAGTACTTC. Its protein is CSVDGTQYF.

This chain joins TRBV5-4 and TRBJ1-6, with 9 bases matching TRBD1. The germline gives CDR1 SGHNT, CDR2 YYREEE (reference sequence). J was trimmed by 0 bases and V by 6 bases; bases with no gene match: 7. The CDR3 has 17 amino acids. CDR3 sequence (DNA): TGTGCCAGCACCCATACAGGGGGCCTCTCCTATAATTCACCCCTCCACTTT. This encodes CASTHTGGLSYNSPLHF.

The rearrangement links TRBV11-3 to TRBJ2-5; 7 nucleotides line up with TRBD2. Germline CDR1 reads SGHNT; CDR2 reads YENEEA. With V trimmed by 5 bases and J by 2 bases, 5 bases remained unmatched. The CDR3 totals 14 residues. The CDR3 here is CASSRAGSQETQYF. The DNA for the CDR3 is TGTGCCAGCAGCCGAGCGGGGTCACAAGAGACCCAGTACTTC.

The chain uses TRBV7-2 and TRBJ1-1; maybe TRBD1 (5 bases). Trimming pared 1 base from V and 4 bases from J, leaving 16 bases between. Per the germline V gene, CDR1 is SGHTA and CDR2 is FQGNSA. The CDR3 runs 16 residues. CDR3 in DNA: TGTGCCAGCAGCTTAGAATCTGGGGGGAGGGGCACTGAAGCTTTCTTT. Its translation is CASSLESGGRGTEAFF.

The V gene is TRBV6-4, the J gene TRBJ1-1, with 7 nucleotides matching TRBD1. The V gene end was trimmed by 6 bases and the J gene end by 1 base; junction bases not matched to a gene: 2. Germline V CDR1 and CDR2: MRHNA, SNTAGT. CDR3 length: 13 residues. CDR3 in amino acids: CASRRTGNTEAFF. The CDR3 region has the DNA TGTGCCAGCAGGCGGACAGGGAACACTGAAGCTTTCTTT.

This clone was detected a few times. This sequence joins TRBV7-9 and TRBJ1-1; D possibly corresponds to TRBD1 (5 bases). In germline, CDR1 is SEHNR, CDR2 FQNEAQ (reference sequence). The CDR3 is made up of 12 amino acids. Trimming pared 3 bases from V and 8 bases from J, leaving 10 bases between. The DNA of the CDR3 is TGTGCCAGCAGCTTCCCGCCAGGGGAAGCTTTCTTT. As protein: CASSFPPGEAFF.

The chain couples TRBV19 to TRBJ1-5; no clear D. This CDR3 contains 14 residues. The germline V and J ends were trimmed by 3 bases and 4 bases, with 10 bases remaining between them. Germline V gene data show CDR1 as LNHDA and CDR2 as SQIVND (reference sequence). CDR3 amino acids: CASSIPGFNQPQHF. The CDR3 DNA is TGTGCCAGTAGTATTCCAGGCTTTAATCAGCCCCAGCATTTT.

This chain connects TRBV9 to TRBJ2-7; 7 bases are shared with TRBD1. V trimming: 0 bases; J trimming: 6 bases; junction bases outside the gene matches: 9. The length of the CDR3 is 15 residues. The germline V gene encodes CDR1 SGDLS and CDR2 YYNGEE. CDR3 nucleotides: TGTGCCAGCAGCGTAGTACCAGGGGGAGACGGCGAGCAGTACTTC. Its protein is CASSVVPGGDGEQYF.

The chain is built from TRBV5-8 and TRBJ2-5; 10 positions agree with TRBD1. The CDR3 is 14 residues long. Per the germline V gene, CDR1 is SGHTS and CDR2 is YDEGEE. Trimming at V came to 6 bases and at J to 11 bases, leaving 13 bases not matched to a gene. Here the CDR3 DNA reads TGTGCCAGCAACACCGGGACAGGGGATCGGCCGCAGTACTTC. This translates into CASNTGTGDRPQYF.

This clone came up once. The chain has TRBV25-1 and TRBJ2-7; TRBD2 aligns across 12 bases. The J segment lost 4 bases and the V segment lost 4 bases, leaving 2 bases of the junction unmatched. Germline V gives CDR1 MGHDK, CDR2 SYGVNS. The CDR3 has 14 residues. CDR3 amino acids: CASSVGLAGYEQYF. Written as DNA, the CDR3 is TGTGCCAGCAGTGTCGGACTAGCGGGATACGAGCAGTACTTC.

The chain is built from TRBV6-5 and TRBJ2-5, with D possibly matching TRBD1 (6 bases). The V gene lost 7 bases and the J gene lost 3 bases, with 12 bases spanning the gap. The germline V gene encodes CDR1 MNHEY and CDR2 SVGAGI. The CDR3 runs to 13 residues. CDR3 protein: CASILRTEETQYF. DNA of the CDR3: TGTGCCAGCATTTTACGGACAGAAGAGACCCAGTACTTC.

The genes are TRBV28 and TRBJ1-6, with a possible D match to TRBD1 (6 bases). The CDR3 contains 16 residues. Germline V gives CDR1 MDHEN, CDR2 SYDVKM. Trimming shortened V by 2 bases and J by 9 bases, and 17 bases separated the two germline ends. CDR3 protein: CASSLAPGGGSSPLHF. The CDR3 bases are TGTGCCAGCAGTTTAGCCCCTGGCGGGGGCAGTTCACCCCTCCACTTT.

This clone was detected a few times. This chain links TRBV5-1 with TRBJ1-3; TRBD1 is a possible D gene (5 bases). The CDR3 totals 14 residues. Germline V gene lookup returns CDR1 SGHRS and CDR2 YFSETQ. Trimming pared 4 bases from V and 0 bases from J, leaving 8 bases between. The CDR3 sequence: CASSDSASGNTIYF. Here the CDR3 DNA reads TGCGCCAGCAGCGACAGCGCCTCTGGAAACACCATATATTTT.

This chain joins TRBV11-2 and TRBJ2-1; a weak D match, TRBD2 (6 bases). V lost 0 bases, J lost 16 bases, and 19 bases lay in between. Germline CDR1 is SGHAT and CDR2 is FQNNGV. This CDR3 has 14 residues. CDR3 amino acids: CASSLDRGTGAGFF. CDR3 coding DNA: TGTGCCAGCAGCTTAGATCGGGGTACGGGAGCGGGTTTCTTC.

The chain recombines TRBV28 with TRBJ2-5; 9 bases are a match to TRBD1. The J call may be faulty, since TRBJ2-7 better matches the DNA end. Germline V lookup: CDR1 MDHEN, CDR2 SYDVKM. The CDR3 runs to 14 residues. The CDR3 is CASRPYRGPDEQYF. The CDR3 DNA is TGTGCCAGCAGACCTTACAGGGGGCCGGACGAGCAGTACTTC.

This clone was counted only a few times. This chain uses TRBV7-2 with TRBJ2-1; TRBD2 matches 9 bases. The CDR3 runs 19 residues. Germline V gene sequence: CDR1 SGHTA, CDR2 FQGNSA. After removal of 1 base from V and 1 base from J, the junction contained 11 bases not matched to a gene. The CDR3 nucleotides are TGTGCCAGCAGCTTAGGGGTTTTGCGGGGGGGCCGATCCTACAATGAGCAGTTCTTC. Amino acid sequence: CASSLGVLRGGRSYNEQFF.

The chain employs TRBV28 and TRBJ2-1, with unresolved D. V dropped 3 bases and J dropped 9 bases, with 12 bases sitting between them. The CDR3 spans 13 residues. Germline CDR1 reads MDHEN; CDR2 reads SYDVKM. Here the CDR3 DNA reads TGTGCCAGCAGTTTTCGGCTAGGCGGTGAGCAGTTCTTC. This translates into CASSFRLGGEQFF.

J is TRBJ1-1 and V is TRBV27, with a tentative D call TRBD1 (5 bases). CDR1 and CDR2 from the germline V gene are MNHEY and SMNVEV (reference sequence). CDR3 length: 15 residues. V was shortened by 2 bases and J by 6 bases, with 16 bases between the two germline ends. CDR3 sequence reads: CASSLNGREFAEAFF. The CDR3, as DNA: TGTGCCAGCAGTTTAAACGGCAGGGAATTCGCTGAAGCTTTCTTT.

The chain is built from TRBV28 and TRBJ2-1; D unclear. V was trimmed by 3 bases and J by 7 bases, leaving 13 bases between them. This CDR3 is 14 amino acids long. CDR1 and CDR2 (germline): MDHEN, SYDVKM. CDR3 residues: CASSLSPSVNEQFF. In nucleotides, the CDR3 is TGTGCCAGCAGTTTGTCCCCGAGTGTGAATGAGCAGTTCTTC.

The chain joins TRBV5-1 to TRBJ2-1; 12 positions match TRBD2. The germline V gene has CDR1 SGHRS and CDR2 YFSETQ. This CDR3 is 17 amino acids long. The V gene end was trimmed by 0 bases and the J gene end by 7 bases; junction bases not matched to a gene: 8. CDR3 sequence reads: CASSLATSGSPGNEQFF. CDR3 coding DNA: TGCGCCAGCAGCTTGGCGACTAGCGGGAGCCCCGGGAATGAGCAGTTCTTC.

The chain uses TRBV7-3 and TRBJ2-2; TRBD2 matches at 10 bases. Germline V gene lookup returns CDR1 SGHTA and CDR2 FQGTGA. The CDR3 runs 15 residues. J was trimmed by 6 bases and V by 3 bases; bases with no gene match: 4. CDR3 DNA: TGTGCCAGCAGCTTTCTCAGCGGGGGGGCCGGGGAGCTGTTTTTT. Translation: CASSFLSGGAGELFF.

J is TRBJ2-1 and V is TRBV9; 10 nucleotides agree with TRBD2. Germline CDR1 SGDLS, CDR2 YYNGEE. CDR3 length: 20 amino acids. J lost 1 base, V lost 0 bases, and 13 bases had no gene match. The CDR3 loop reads CASSVVSGSGRARSYNEQFF. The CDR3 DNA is TGTGCCAGCAGCGTAGTATCGGGGAGCGGGAGGGCCAGGTCCTACAATGAGCAGTTCTTC. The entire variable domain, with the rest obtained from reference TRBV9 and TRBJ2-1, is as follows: DSGVTQTPKHLITATGQRVTLRCSPRSGDLSVYWYQQSLDQGLQFLIQYYNGEERAKGNILERFSAQQFPDLHSELNLSSLELGDSALYFCASSVVSGSGRARSYNEQFFGPGTRLTVL.